The next 14 T cell receptor beta chains were all read from a single sample in a study of T cell responses to AZD1222 COVID-19 vaccine. Libraries were prepared by immunoSEQ multiplex PCR; TCRdb keeps only in-frame clonotypes and omits some of them. The sample records some 73,000 clones, roughly nine tenths being singletons. Sequencing was performed on peripheral blood, taken 28 days after the second AZD1222 dose. All receptors derive from an adult who received the AZD1222 COVID-19 vaccine.

This chain connects TRBV5-1 to TRBJ2-1, with D unresolved. This CDR3 is 12 amino acids long. The V gene lost 6 bases and the J gene lost 6 bases, with 10 bases spanning the gap. The V gene's germline CDR1 is SGHRS and CDR2 YFSETQ. The CDR3, as DNA: TGCGCCAGCACAGTAACCGGCAATGAGCAGTTCTTC. It encodes CASTVTGNEQFF. Complete variable domain (other parts from reference TRBV5-1 and TRBJ2-1): KAGVTQTPRYLIKTRGQQVTLSCSPISGHRSVSWYQQTPGQGLQFLFEYFSETQRNKGNFPGRFSGRQFSNSRSEMNVSTLELGDSALYLCASTVTGNEQFFGPGTRLTVL.

V usage is TRBV7-3 and J usage is TRBJ1-6, with D perhaps matching TRBD1 (6 bases). Per the germline V gene, CDR1 is SGHTA and CDR2 is FQGTGA. There are 14 residues in the CDR3. Trimming took off 2 bases at V and 11 bases at J, with 13 bases between the two ends. Here the CDR3 reads CASSLRQAGAPLHF. CDR3 DNA: TGTGCCAGCAGCTTACGACAGGCGGGAGCACCCCTCCACTTT.

This clone was seen once. The chain recombines TRBV19 with TRBJ2-7; D possibly matches TRBD1 or TRBD2 (6 bases each). Germline CDR1 reads LNHDA; CDR2 reads SQIVND (reference sequence). The V and J ends lost 1 base and 3 bases respectively, with 13 bases between them. This CDR3 spans 15 amino acids. The CDR3, as DNA: TGTGCCAGTAGTATAGTAGGGGGGAAAAGCTACGAGCAGTACTTC. Protein sequence: CASSIVGGKSYEQYF.

The rearrangement uses TRBV27 and TRBJ2-3; the D is unclear. The CDR3 is 15 amino acids. CDR1 is MNHEY, CDR2 SMNVEV, per germline (reference sequence). With 1 base removed from V and 1 base from J, the gap between germline ends came to 9 bases. This CDR3 reads CASSLLPAGTDTQYF. The CDR3 bases are TGTGCCAGCAGTTTATTACCCGCGGGCACAGATACGCAGTATTTT.

This chain connects TRBV10-2 to TRBJ2-5; possible D gene TRBD2, 6 bases. Germline loops: CDR1 WSHSY, CDR2 SAAADI. The CDR3 is 14 amino acids. The V and J ends lost 7 bases and 7 bases respectively, with 19 bases between them. The CDR3 DNA follows: TGCGCCAGCATCCCTACAGGCGGGGTGAGGACCCAGTACTTC. Amino acid sequence: CASIPTGGVRTQYF.

A few counts support this clone. This chain uses TRBV9 with TRBJ1-4; 8 bases match TRBD1. The CDR3 spans 15 residues. Germline V gives CDR1 SGDLS, CDR2 YYNGEE. The V and J ends lost 4 bases and 7 bases, in that order; junction bases with no gene match: 9. CDR3 protein: CASSTGQGSFEKLFF. CDR3 bases: TGTGCCAGCAGCACCGGACAGGGTAGTTTTGAAAAACTGTTTTTT.

This clone was recorded only once. This sequence joins TRBV5-8 and TRBJ2-3; D is unresolved. The CDR3 contains 16 residues. Trimming removed 4 bases at V and 2 bases at J, with 17 bases between. CDR1 SGHTS and CDR2 YDEGEE come from the germline V gene. This chain's CDR3 is CASSPASARATDTQYF. As DNA, the CDR3 is TGTGCCAGCAGCCCCGCCTCGGCCCGGGCCACAGATACGCAGTATTTT.

This clone appeared once. V and J are TRBV11-3 and TRBJ1-1, with 11 nucleotides matching TRBD1. This CDR3 comprises 13 residues. Germline CDR1 is SGHNT and CDR2 is YENEEA. The J segment lost 9 bases and the V segment lost 5 bases, leaving 5 bases of the junction unmatched. CDR3 sequence: CASSDGTGGKAFF. The CDR3 DNA reads TGTGCCAGCAGCGACGGGACAGGGGGAAAAGCTTTCTTT.

The chain has TRBV5-4 and TRBJ2-2, with 11 bases that match TRBD2. V lost 4 bases to trimming and J lost 2 bases; unmatched junction nucleotides: 4. Germline V CDR1 and CDR2: SGHNT, YYREEE (reference sequence). CDR3 length: 16 residues. The CDR3: CASSPGTSGNTGELFF. The CDR3 DNA reads TGTGCCAGCAGCCCAGGGACTAGCGGAAACACCGGGGAGCTGTTTTTT.

The V call is TRBV5-1, the J call TRBJ2-1, with a tentative D call TRBD2 (5 bases). Per the germline V gene, CDR1 is SGHRS and CDR2 is YFSETQ. This CDR3 is built from 14 residues. V gave up 1 base and J gave up 7 bases, with 12 bases separating them. The CDR3, as DNA: TGCGCCAGCAGCTTGTCGCCGGGATCGAATGAGCAGTTCTTC. Encoded protein: CASSLSPGSNEQFF. Using reference TRBV5-1 and TRBJ2-1 for the parts outside the CDR3, the full variable domain is KAGVTQTPRYLIKTRGQQVTLSCSPISGHRSVSWYQQTPGQGLQFLFEYFSETQRNKGNFPGRFSGRQFSNSRSEMNVSTLELGDSALYLCASSLSPGSNEQFFGPGTRLTVL.

This chain uses TRBV6-5 with TRBJ1-6; D call uncertain. This CDR3 contains 12 residues. Germline loops: CDR1 MNHEY, CDR2 SVGAGI. V shed 6 bases and J shed 11 bases, with 11 bases lying between them. The CDR3 sequence: CASSAVWAPLHF. As DNA, the CDR3 is TGTGCCAGCAGCGCAGTTTGGGCACCCCTCCACTTT.

The rearrangement uses TRBV7-2 and TRBJ2-1; D is ambiguous. The ends were cut back, 7 bases at V and 4 bases at J, with 14 bases in the middle. CDR1 is SGHTA and CDR2 is FQGNSA in the germline V gene. This CDR3 region has 14 residues. The CDR3 nucleotides read TGTGCCAGCACCCGGGCTAGGGATTACAATGAGCAGTTCTTC. It codes for CASTRARDYNEQFF.

The rearrangement links TRBV2 to TRBJ1-3; D gene ambiguous. Germline V CDR1 and CDR2: SNHLY, FYNNEI. The CDR3 runs 13 residues. V was clipped by 11 bases and J by 0 bases, with 11 bases between them. The CDR3 DNA follows: TGTGCCTCCTCGGCCTTCTCTGGAAACACCATATATTTT. This encodes CASSAFSGNTIYF.

The chain uses TRBV12-3 or TRBV12-4 and TRBJ1-6, with D tentatively TRBD1 (6 bases). The length of the CDR3 is 13 residues. Trimming took off 0 bases at V and 13 bases at J, with 10 bases between the two ends. The chain's CDR3 is CASSLAGRGPLHF. The DNA for the CDR3 is TGTGCCAGCAGTTTAGCAGGCAGGGGCCCCCTCCACTTT.